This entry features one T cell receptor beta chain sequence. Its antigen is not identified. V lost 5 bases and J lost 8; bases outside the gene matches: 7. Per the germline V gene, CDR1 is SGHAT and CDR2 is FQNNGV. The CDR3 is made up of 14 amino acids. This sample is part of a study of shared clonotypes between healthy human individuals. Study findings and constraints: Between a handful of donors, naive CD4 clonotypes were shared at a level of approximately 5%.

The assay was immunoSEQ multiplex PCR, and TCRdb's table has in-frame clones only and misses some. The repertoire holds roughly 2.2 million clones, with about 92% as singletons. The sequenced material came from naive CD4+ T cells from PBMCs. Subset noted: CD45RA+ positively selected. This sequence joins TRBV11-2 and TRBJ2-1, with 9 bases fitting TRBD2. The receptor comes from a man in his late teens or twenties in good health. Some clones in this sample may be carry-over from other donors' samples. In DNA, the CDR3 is TGTGCCAGCAGCAGGAGGCTAGCGGGATATGAGCAGTTCTTC. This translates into CASSRRLAGYEQFF. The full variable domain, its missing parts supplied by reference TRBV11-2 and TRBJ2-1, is EAGVAQSPRYKIIEKRQSVAFWCNPISGHATLYWYQQILGQGPKLLIQFQNNGVVDDSQLPKDRFSAERLKGVDSTLKIQPAKLEDSAVYLCASSRRLAGYEQFFGPGTRLTVL.